A selection of T cell receptor beta chains follows, all from one sample in a study of T cells in Graves' hyperthyroidism and ophthalmopathy. TCRdb reprocessed the multiplex PCR reads via MiXCR and lists one record per CDR3 protein. The table lists about 600,000 distinct CDR3 sequences, more than 15% of them singletons. What was sequenced was blood. The receptors originated from a woman aged 40 to 49 with Graves' ophthalmopathy. The CDR3 runs from the conserved cysteine through the conserved F or W. Fields, in order: J gene, clone size, V gene, D gene, CDR3 DNA, CDR3 protein. The D gene is left open where the match is weak. A clone size is listed for some rows: how often the clone was seen (once, few, many), or a class if it is expanded.

>TRBJ2-3|NA|TRBV20-1|NA
TGCAGTGCTAGAGGGCAGGGGTTAGATACGCAGTATTTT
CSARGQGLDTQYF
>TRBJ2-7|few|TRBV4-1|TRBD1
TGCGCCAGCAGCCAAGTGGGGACAGATTCCTACGAGCAGTACTTC
CASSQVGTDSYEQYF
>TRBJ1-2|many|TRBV2|TRBD1
TGTGCCAGCACAGGGGGTCCTAACTATGGCTACACCTTC
CASTGGPNYGYTF
>TRBJ2-2|NA|TRBV6-1|TRBD2
TGTGCCAGCAGTGAGTTTTTGACTAGCGGGACCGTCGGGGAGCTGTTTTTT
CASSEFLTSGTVGELFF
>TRBJ2-7|many|TRBV11-2|TRBD1
TGTGCCAGCAGAAACCTCAGGGGGCGAAAGTCCCACGAGCAGTACTTC
CASRNLRGRKSHEQYF
>TRBJ2-5|many|TRBV28|NA
TGTGCCAGCAGCACACAGGTTAAGAGGACCCAGTACTTC
CASSTQVKRTQYF
>TRBJ1-5|many|TRBV6-1|NA
TGTGCCAGCAGTGCCAAACTAAGGGATCAGGGCAATCAGCCCCAGCATTTT
CASSAKLRDQGNQPQHF
>TRBJ2-7|many|TRBV27|NA
TGTGCCAGCAGTTTACGAGCGGTCCCCTACGAGCAGTACTTC
CASSLRAVPYEQYF
>TRBJ1-5|NA|TRBV7-8|NA
TGTGCCAGCAGCTTCGAAAACGGAATGGTCAATCAGCCCCAGCATTTT
CASSFENGMVNQPQHF
>TRBJ2-1|few|TRBV11-2|NA
TGTGCCAGCACCGGCGGAAACTACAATGAGCAGTTCTTC
CASTGGNYNEQFF